This T cell receptor beta chain emerged from a study of shared clonotypes between healthy human individuals. Study information: Donors had three CD4 naive, three CD4 memory, two CD8 naive and one CD8 memory plate apiece.

Assay execution proceeded at the deep level. Researchers divided each subset's genomic DNA evenly across several immunoSEQ plates. Sequenced by immunoSEQ multiplex PCR; TCRdb stores in-frame clones only, minus some. The data show over 700,000 clones, roughly 72% seen once. The CDR3 is made up of 14 amino acids. Deletions cut 4 bases from V and 0 bases from J, with 6 bases between. The V gene's germline CDR1 is MGHRA and CDR2 YSYEKL. The specimen sequenced was memory CD4+ T cells sorted from blood. Subset described: CD45RA-negative fraction. The chain carries TRBV4-1 and TRBJ2-2; a possible D gene is TRBD2 (5 bases). This clonotype was sampled from a woman younger than 45 in good health. Written as DNA, the CDR3 is TGCGCCAGCAGCCGAGGGCCGAACACCGGGGAGCTGTTTTTT. Translation gives CASSRGPNTGELFF.